This T cell receptor beta chain was captured by sequencing in a study of shared clonotypes between healthy human individuals. Study-level points and caveats: The authors expected sequencing depth to affect clonotype sharing among donors. Unshared clonotypes carried lower generation probabilities than those common to all four donors.

Authors' data handling: In the immunoSEQ data, sequences were junction-only and lacked quality scores, so filtering differed. TCRdb's copy holds only in-frame clones and misses some; the assay was immunoSEQ multiplex PCR. The DNA gave D and trimming, while V, J and clone size come from that table. The sample shows hundreds of thousands of clones, about 70% of them seen only once. The germline V gene encodes CDR1 SGHTA and CDR2 FQGNSA. Trimming at V came to 1 base and at J to 3 bases, leaving 5 bases not matched to a gene. The CDR3 has 15 amino acids. In regard to this clone: Antigen unknown.

This chain connects TRBV7-2 to TRBJ2-7, with 8 bases that match TRBD2. This clonotype was obtained from a young man in good health. Material: memory CD4+ T cells sorted from blood. Regarding subset: CD45RA-negative fraction. The DNA for the CDR3 is TGTGCCAGCAGCTTAGGAGCGGGGGCCAGCTACGAGCAGTACTTC. Its translation: CASSLGAGASYEQYF.